Listed below are T cell receptor beta chains from one sample, sequenced in a study of CD8 T cells in Susac syndrome. One entry per CDR3 protein results from TCRdb running MiXCR on the immunoSEQ multiplex PCR reads. The table records 200,000 to 250,000 distinct CDR3 sequences, 80% to 95% of them present only once. What was sequenced was CD4+ T cells from PBMCs. The receptors were gathered from a human donor with multiple sclerosis. The conserved cysteine and the conserved F or W are not part of the CDR3 here. Size is omitted from some rows. Given values are once, few, many or a class for expanded clones.

-	TRBJ2-7	TRBV20-1	SARTTVAPGYEQY
-	TRBJ2-4	TRBV29-1	SARLSLAKNIQY
-	TRBJ2-6	TRBV5-6	ASSSTGTGGYGANVLT
-	TRBJ2-2	TRBV9	ASSPETGNTGELF
-	TRBJ2-1	TRBV29-1	SAETGGANEQF
-	TRBJ2-5	TRBV7-8	ASSLWDSGGPETQY
few	TRBJ2-7	TRBV18	ASSLAQSYEQY
-	TRBJ1-2	TRBV20-1	SAMETALYGYT
-	TRBJ1-1	TRBV29-1	SVETRNMNTEAF
-	TRBJ2-5	TRBV24-1	ATSDSGLETQY
-	TRBJ1-1	TRBV16	ASSQVRTAMNTEAF
-	TRBJ2-1	TRBV20-1	SAAGLAGYNEQF
once	TRBJ1-5	TRBV30	AWRTGVNQPQH
-	TRBJ1-1	TRBV2	ASARQKNTEAF
-	TRBJ2-3	TRBV6-1	ASSPTGGIGTDTQY
-	TRBJ1-5	TRBV30	AWSGWNQPQH
-	TRBJ2-6	TRBV30	ACTKGQGGNSGANVLT
-	TRBJ2-6	TRBV29-1	SVPTRVFGANVLT
-	TRBJ2-5	TRBV20-1	SAGTSGIRKSGETQY
-	TRBJ2-4	TRBV6-7	ASSYSEVEGQGD
-	TRBJ2-2	TRBV6-2/TRBV6-3	ASTVSGGNTGELF
once	TRBJ1-4	TRBV3-1	ASSRWGTTNEKLF
-	TRBJ1-1	TRBV7-2	ASSPEAGRYTEAF